This T cell receptor beta chain was identified during a study of shared clonotypes between healthy human individuals. Turning to this clone: Within the sample, other DNA sequences also encode this same CDR3.

V lost 3 bases to trimming and J lost 3 bases, with 6 bases between them. Germline loops: CDR1 SGHTA, CDR2 FQGNSA. CDR3 length equals 12 residues. CD8 cells regarded as naive lacked CD45RO, were positively chosen for CCR7, and omitted terminally differentiated effector memory CD45RA+ cells. Assay: immunoSEQ multiplex PCR; the TCRdb copy retains only in-frame clones and omits some. The table shows about 580,000 clones, with 98% occurring only once. J is TRBJ2-7 and V is TRBV7-2; the D gene could be TRBD1 or TRBD2 (5 bases each). This TCR came from a man younger than 45 in good health. Sequencing was carried out using naive CD8+ T cells sorted from blood. The CDR3 region is CASSLGVYEQYF. The CDR3 DNA sequence: TGTGCCAGCAGCTTGGGGGTCTACGAGCAGTACTTC.